This TCR beta chain was found in a study of cytomegalovirus exposure and HLA in healthy donors. This clone was counted a single time. At the DNA level, this CDR3 is encoded by other sequences in the same sample as well. The CDR3 length is 14 residues. Trimming took 0 bases from V and 2 from J, leaving 7 bases between them. The germline V gene encodes CDR1 MNHEY and CDR2 SVGAGI. The PCR used 60 Vbeta and 13 Jbeta primers. This table comes from immunoSEQ multiplex PCR, and its TCRdb copy is limited to in-frame clones, with some not included. The table includes over 150,000 clones, approximately 80% detected once.

The chain combines TRBV6-5 with TRBJ1-2, with TRBD1 as a possible D gene (5 bases). The source of this sequence is a male donor in good health and CMV-seronegative. Sequences were obtained from PBMCs. The CDR3 spells CASSYSRTNYGYTF. The CDR3 region has the DNA TGTGCCAGCAGTTACTCCCGGACAAACTATGGCTACACCTTC.